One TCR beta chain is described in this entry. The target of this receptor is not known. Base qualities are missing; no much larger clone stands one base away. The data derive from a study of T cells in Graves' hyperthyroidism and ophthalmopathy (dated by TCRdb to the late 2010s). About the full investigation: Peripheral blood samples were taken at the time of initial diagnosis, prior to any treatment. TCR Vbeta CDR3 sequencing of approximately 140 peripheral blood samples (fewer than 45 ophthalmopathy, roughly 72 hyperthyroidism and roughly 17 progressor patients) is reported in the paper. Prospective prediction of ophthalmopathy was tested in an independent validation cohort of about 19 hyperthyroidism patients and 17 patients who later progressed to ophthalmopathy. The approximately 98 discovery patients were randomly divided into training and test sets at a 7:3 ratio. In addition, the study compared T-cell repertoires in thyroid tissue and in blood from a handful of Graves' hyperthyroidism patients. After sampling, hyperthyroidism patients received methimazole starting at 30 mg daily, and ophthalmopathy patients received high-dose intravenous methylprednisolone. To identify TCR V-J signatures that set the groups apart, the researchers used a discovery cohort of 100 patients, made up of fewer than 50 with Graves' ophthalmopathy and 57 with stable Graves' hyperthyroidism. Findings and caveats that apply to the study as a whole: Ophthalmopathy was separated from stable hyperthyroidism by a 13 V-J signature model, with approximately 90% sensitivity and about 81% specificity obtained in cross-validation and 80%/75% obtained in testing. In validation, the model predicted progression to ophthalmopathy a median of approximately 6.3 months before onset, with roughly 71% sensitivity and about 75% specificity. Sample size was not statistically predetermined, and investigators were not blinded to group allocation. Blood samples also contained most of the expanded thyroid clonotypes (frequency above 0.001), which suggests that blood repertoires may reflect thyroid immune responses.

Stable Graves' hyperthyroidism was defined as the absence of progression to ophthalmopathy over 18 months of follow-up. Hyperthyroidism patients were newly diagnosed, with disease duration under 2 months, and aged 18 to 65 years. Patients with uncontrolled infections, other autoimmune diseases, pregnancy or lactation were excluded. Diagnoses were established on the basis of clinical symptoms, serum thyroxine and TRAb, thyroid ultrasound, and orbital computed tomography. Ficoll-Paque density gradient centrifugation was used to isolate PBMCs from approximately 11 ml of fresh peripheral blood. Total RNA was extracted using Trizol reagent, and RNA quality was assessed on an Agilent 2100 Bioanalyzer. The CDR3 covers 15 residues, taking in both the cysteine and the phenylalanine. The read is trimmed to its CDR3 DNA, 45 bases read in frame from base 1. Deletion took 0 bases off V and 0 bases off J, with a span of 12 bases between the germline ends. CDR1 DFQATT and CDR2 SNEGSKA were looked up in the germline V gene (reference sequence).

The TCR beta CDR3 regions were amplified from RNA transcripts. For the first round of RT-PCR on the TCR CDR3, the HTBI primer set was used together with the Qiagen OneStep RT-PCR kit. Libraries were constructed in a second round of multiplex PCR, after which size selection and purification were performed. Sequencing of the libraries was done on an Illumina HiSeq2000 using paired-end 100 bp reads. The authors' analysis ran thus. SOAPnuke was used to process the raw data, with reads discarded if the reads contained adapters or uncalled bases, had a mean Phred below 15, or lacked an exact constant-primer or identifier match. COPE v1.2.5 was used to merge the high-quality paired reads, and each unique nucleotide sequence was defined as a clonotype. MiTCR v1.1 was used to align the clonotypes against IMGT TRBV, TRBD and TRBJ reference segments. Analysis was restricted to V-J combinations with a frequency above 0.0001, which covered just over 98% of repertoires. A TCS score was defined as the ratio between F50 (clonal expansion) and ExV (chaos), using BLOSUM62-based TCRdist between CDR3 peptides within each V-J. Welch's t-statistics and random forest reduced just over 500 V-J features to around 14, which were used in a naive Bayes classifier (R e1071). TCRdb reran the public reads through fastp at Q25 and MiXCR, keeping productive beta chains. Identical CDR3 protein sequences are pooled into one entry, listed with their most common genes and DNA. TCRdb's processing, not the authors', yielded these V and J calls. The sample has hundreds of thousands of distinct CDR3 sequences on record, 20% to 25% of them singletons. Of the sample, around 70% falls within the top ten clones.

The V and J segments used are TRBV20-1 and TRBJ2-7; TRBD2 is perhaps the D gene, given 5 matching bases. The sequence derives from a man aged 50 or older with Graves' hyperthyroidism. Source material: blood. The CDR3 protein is CSARDATGSSYEQYF. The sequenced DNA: TGCAGTGCTAGAGATGCAACTGGGAGCTCCTACGAGCAGTACTTC.